This TCR beta chain was found in a study of blood T cell repertoires in COVID-19. This CDR3 has 15 amino acids. Germline V gene lookup returns CDR1 SGHTA and CDR2 FQGNSA. Losses at the gene ends were 5 bases for V and 3 bases for J; bases not matched to a gene: 7. Here immunoSEQ multiplex PCR was the method, and the copy in TCRdb shows in-frame clones only, minus some. The repertoire includes about 190,000 clones, around 80% of them detected once, and about 15% sits in the top ten. The study drew participants aged about 18 to 89 years from around 24 US areas. Sequences were obtained from PBMCs or T cells enriched from blood (not recorded which). The chain uses TRBV7-2 and TRBJ1-5; 7 bases map to TRBD1. The receptor comes from a woman aged 45-65 years with acute COVID-19. For the CDR3, the DNA is TGTGCCAGCAGCACCGGGGACAGCTACAATCAGCCCCAGCATTTT. Its translation is CASSTGDSYNQPQHF.